The clone carrying this TCR beta chain was detected only a few times. Its antigen is unknown. Germline loops: CDR1 SNHLY, CDR2 FYNNEI. The CDR3 is made up of 17 amino acids. V lost 2 bases, J lost 4 bases, and 17 bases lay in between. PCR was performed a second time for roughly 7 to 12 cycles using a sample-barcoded 5' primer and a J-beta primer mix. Via MiXCR, TCRdb re-called the 5' RACE reads, giving one row per CDR3 protein. The sample records almost 550,000 distinct CDR3 sequences, around 24% being singletons. This sample is part of a study of blood T cells in healthy people across ages. Study results and limitations: Using unsorted PBMCs precluded a conclusive naive versus antigen-experienced comparison. Higher diversity and more naive CD4+ cells were features of long-lived donors, compared to aged donors.

This sample also belongs to another study, concerning T cells of mothers and their children. That report adds: The whole RNA yield was converted to cDNA, approximately 1.6 ug per 15 ul.

The origin of this receptor is a boy between 5 and 17 years old in good health. V and J are TRBV2 and TRBJ2-2; tentatively, D is TRBD1 or TRBD2 (5 bases each). Material for sequencing was blood. The CDR3 here is CASSEPQRGDSTGELFF. The DNA of the CDR3 is TGTGCCAGCAGTGAACCTCAAAGAGGGGATAGCACCGGGGAGCTGTTTTTT.